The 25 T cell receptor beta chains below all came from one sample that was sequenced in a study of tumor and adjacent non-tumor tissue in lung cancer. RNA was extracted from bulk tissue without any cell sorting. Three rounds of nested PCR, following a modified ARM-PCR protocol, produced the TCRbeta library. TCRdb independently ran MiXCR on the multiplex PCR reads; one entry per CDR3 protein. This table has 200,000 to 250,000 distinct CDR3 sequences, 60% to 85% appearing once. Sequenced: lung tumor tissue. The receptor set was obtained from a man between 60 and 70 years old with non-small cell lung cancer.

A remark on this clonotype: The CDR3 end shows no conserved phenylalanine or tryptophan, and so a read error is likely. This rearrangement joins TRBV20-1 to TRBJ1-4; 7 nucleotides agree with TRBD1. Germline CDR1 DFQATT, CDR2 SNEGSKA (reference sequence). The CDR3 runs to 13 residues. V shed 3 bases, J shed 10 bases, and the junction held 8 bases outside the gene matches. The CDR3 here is CSASRDRVGKLFL. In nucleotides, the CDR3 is TGCAGTGCTAGTCGGGACAGAGTGGGAAAACTGTTTCTT.

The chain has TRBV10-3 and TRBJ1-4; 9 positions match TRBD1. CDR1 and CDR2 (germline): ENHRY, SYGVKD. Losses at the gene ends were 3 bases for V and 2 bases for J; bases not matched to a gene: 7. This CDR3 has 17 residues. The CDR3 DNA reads TGTGCCATCAGTGAAACCGGGACAGGGACGACTAATGAAAAACTGTTTTTT. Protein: CAISETGTGTTNEKLFF.

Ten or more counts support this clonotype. The CDR3 protein is CATRGVLQGNTIYF. The DNA for the CDR3 is TGTGCCACCCGAGGGGTGCTGCAGGGAAACACCATATATTTT. The J gene is TRBJ1-3, the V gene TRBV6-5, with a tentative D call TRBD1 (5 bases). V shed 10 bases and J shed 4 bases, with 17 bases lying between them. The CDR3 loop spans 14 amino acids. CDR1 and CDR2 from the germline V gene are MNHEY and SVGAGI.

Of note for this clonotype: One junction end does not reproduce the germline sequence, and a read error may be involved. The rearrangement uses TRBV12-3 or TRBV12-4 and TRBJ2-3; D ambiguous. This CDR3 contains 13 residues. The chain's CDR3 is CASTAVSTDTQYF. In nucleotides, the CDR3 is TGTGCTAGCACCGCCGTTAGCACAGATACGCAATATTTT.

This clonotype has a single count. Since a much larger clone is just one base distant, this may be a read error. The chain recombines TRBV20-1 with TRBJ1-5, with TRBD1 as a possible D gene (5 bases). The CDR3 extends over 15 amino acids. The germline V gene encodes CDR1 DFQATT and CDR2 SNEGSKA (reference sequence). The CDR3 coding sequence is TGCGGTGCTAGAGGGGACCGGGCCGACAATCAGCCCCAGCATTTT. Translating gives CGARGDRADNQPQHF.

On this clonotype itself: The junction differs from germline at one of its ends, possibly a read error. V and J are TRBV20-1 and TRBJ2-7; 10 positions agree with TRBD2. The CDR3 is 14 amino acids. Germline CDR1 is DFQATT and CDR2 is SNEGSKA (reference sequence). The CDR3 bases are TGCAGTTCTTTGACTAGCGGGTTCTCCTATGAGCAGTACTTC. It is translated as CSSLTSGFSYEQYF.

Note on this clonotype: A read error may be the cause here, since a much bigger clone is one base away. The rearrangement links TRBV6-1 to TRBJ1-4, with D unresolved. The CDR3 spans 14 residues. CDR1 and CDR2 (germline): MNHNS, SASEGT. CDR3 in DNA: TGTGCCGGCAGTTGGCAGGATACTAATGAAAAACTGTTTTTT. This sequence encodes CAGSWQDTNEKLFF.

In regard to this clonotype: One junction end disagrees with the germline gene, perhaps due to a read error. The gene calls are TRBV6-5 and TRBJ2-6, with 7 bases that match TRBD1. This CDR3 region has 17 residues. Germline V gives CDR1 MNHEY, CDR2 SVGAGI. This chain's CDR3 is CASGFGTEGSGASVLTF. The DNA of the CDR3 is TGTGCCAGCGGTTTCGGGACAGAGGGCTCTGGGGCCAGCGTCCTGACTTTC.

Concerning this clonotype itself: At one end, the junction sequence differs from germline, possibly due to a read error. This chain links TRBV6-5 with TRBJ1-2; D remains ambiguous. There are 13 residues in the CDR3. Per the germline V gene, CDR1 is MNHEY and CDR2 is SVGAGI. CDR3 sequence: CASSRIEDSGYTF. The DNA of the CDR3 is TGTGCCAGCAGCCGGATAGAGGATAGCGGCTACACTTTC.

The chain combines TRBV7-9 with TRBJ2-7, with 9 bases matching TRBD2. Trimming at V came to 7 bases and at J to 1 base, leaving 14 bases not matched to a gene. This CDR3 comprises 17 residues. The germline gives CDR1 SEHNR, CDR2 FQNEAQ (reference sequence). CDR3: CASTPGPSGGSSYEQYF. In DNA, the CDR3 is TGTGCCAGCACCCCGGGGCCCAGCGGGGGGTCGTCCTACGAGCAGTACTTC. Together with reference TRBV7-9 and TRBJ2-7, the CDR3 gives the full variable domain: DTGVSQNPRHKITKRGQNVTFRCDPISEHNRLYWYRQTLGQGPEFLTYFQNEAQLEKSRLLSDRFSAERPKGSFSTLEIQRTEQGDSAMYLCASTPGPSGGSSYEQYFGPGTRLTVT.

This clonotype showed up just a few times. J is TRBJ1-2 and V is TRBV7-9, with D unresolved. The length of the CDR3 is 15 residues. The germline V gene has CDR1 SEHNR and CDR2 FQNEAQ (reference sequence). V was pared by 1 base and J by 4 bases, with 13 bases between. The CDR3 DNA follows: TGTGCCAGCAGCTTAGGAGCGCCGGAAACCTATGGCTACACCTTC. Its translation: CASSLGAPETYGYTF.

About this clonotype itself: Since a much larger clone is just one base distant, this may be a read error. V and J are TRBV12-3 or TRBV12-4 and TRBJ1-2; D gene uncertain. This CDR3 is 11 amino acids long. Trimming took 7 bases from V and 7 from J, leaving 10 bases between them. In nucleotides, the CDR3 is TGTGCCAGCATTGCCCACGGTGGCTACACCTTC. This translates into CASIAHGGYTF.

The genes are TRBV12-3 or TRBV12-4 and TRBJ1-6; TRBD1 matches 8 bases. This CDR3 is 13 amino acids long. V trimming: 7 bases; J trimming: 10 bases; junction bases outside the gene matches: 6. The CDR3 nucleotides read TGTGCCAGCAATTCGGACAGGGACTCACCCCTCCACTTT. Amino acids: CASNSDRDSPLHF.

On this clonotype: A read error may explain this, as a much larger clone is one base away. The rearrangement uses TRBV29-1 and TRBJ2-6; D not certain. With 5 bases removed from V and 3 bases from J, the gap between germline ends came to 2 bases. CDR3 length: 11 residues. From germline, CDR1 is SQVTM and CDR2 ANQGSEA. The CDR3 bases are TGCAGCGTTATTGGGGCCAACGTCCTGACTTTC. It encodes CSVIGANVLTF.

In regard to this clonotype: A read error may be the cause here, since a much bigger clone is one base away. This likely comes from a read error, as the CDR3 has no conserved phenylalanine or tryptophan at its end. The CDR3 loop is CSARPRGRNTIYS. The CDR3 bases are TGCAGTGCTAGGCCCAGGGGGAGAAACACCATATATTCT. The rearrangement joins TRBV20-1 to TRBJ1-3; 7 positions agree with TRBD1. This CDR3 contains 13 residues. Germline V CDR1 and CDR2: DFQATT, SNEGSKA (reference sequence). The V and J ends lost 3 bases and 5 bases, in that order; junction bases with no gene match: 4.

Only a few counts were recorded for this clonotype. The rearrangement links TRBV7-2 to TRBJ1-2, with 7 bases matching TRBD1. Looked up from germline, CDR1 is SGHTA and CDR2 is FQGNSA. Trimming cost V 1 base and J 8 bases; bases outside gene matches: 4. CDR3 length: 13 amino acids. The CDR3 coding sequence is TGTGCCAGCAGCTTAGGACAGGGTTGGGGCTACACCTTC. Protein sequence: CASSLGQGWGYTF. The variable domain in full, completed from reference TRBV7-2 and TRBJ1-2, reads GAGVSQSPSNKVTEKGKDVELRCDPISGHTALYWYRQSLGQGLEFLIYFQGNSAPDKSGLPSDRFSAERTGGSVSTLTIQRTQQEDSAVYLCASSLGQGWGYTFGSGTRLTVV.

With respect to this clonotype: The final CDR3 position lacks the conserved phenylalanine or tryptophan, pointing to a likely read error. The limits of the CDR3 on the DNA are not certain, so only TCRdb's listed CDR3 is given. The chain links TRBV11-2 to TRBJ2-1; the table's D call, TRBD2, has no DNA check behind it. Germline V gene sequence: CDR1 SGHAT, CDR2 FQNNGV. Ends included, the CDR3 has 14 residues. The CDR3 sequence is CASSSGLAGGPHFL.

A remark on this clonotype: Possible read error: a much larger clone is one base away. The CDR3 sequence: CASSHPSGFSEQFF. The CDR3 coding sequence is TGCGCCAGCAGCCATCCTAGCGGGTTCAGTGAGCAGTTCTTC. This chain joins TRBV4-3 and TRBJ2-1; 8 bases agree with TRBD2. The germline V gene encodes CDR1 LGHNA and CDR2 YSLEER. J was trimmed by 9 bases and V by 3 bases; bases with no gene match: 7. The CDR3 sequence is 14 residues long.

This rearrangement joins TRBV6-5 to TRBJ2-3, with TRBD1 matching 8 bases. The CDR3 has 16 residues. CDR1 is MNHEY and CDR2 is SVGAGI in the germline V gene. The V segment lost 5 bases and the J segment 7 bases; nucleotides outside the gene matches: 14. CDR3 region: CASSPRTGLVSYTQYF. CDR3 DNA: TGTGCCAGCAGTCCCAGGACAGGGCTGGTTTCGTATACGCAGTATTTT.

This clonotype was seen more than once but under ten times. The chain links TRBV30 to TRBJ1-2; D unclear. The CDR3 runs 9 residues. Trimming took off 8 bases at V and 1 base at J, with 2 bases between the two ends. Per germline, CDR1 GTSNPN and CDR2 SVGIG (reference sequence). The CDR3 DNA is TGTGCCGGTAACTATGGCTACACCTTC. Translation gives CAGNYGYTF.

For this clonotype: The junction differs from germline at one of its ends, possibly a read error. The DNA of the CDR3 is TGCAGTGCTCCTTTCAGGTCTAGCACTGATACGCAGTATTTT. Its protein product is CSAPFRSSTDTQYF. The V and J genes are TRBV20-1 and TRBJ2-3; possible D gene TRBD2, 5 bases. CDR1 and CDR2 (germline): DFQATT, SNEGSKA (reference sequence). The CDR3 length is 14 residues.

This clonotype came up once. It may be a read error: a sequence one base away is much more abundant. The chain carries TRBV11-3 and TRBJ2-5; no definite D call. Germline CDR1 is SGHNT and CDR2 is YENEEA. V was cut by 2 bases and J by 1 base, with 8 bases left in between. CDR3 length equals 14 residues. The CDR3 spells CASSLWPAQETQYF. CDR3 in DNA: TGTGCCAGCAGCTTATGGCCAGCCCAAGAGACCCAGTACTTC. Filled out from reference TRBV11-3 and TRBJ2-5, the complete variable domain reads EAGVVQSPRYKIIEKKQPVAFWCNPISGHNTLYWYLQNLGQGPELLIRYENEEAVDDSQLPKDRFSAERLKGVDSTLKIQPAELGDSAVYLCASSLWPAQETQYFGPGTRLLVL.

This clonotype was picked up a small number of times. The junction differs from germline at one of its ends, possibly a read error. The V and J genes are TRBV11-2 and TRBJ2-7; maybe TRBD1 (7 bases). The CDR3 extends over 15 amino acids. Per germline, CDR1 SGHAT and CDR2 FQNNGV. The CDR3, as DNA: TGTGCTAGCGGCTTAGAAACAGGGGTAACCTACGAACAGTACTTC. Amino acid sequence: CASGLETGVTYEQYF.

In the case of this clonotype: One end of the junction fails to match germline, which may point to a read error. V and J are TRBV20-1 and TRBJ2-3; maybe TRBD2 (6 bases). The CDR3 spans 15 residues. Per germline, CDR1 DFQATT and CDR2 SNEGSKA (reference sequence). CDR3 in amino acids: CNAKDAGLSTDTQYF. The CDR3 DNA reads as TGCAATGCTAAAGATGCGGGGCTTAGCACAGATACGCAGTATTTT.

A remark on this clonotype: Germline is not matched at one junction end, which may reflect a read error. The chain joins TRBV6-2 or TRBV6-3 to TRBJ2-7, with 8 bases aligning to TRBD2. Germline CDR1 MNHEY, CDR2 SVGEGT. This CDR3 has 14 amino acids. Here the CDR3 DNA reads TGTGCCAGCAGTAGACCGGGACTAGTCTACGAACAGTACTTC. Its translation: CASSRPGLVYEQYF.